The source of this TCR beta chain is a study of blood T cell repertoires in COVID-19. Study background: T cells, B-cell-depleted T cells, or PBMCs supplied cDNA or gDNA.

The V gene's germline CDR1 is MDHEN and CDR2 SYDVKM. The CDR3 sequence is 13 residues long. The trim removed 4 bases at V and 12 bases at J, leaving 11 bases unmatched. Profiling relied on immunoSEQ multiplex PCR, and the TCRdb table lists in-frame clones only, not all of them. The data show tens of thousands of clones, 80% to 90% seen once. Sequenced material: peripheral blood. This TCR derives from a man in his 70s with acute or convalescent COVID-19. The chain carries TRBV28 and TRBJ2-7, with 8 bases matching TRBD2. The CDR3 is CASSSSLAGGGYF. CDR3 in DNA: TGTGCCAGCAGTTCGTCCCTCGCGGGGGGCGGGTACTTC. The full variable domain, rest sourced from reference TRBV28 and TRBJ2-7, is DVKVTQSSRYLVKRTGEKVFLECVQDMDHENMFWYRQDPGLGLRLIYFSYDVKMKEKGDIPEGYSVSREKKERFSLILESASTNQTSMYLCASSSSLAGGGYFGPGTRLTVT.